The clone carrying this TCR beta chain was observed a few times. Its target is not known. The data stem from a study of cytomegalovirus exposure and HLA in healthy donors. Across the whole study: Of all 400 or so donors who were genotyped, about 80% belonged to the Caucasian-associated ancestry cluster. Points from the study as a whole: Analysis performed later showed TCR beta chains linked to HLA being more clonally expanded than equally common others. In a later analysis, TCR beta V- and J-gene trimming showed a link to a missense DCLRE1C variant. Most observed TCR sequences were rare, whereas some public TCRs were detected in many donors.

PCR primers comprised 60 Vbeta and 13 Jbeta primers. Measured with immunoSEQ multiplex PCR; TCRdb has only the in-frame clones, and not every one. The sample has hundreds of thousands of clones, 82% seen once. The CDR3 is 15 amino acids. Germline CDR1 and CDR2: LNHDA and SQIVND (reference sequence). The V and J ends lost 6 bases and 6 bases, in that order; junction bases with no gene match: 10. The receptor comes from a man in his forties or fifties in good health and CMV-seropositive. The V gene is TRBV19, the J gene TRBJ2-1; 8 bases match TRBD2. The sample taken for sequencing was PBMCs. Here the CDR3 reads CASRSTSGGVNEQFF. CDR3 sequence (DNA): TGTGCCAGTAGGAGCACTAGCGGAGGGGTCAATGAGCAGTTCTTC. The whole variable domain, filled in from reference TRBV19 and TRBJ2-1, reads DGGITQSPKYLFRKEGQNVTLSCEQNLNHDAMYWYRQDPGQGLRLIYYSQIVNDFQKGDIAEGYSVSREKKESFPLTVTSAQKNPTAFYLCASRSTSGGVNEQFFGPGTRLTVL.